This TCR beta chain was identified in a study of tumor-infiltrating lymphocytes in primary liver carcinoma. Researchers drew blood RNA from unsorted whole blood and extracted germline DNA as well. This CDR3 region has 15 residues. Germline lookup yields CDR1 MNHNS and CDR2 SASEGT. The V and J ends lost 3 bases and 7 bases respectively, with 18 bases between them. Production of TCR beta cDNA used roughly 0.55 ug total RNA together with a constant-region primer. Slightly modified ARM-PCR served as the procedure for the TCR beta libraries. These libraries came from three rounds of nested multiplex PCR. Use of TRBV1-TRBV30 forward primers with a C-beta reverse primer characterized the first two PCR rounds, which lasted roughly 9 cycles each. MiXCR was run by TCRdb on the multiplex PCR reads, yielding one entry per CDR3 protein. The sample has about 310,000 distinct CDR3 sequences; around three fifths are singletons.

As for this clonotype: A much larger clone sits a single nucleotide away, making a read error possible.

The clonotype comes from a woman under 40 with primary liver carcinoma and hepatitis B virus infection. J is TRBJ2-5 and V is TRBV6-1, with D possibly TRBD1 on 6 matching bases. The sequenced sample was peripheral blood. The DNA of the CDR3 is TGTGCCAGCAGTGATGTCAGGGGCCTGGTAGGGACCCAGTACTTC. Its translation: CASSDVRGLVGTQYF.